A single sample gave rise to the 5 T cell receptor beta chains below, sequenced in a study of blood T cell repertoires in COVID-19 (dated by TCRdb to 2018 to 2020). Libraries were constructed by the immunoSEQ multiplex PCR assay. Entries here come from immuneACCESS through TCRdb and include only in-frame sequences with V and J called. Some clones fail to appear in such tables; in the studies checked, an unresolved V gene covers under half of the shortfall, and the cause of the remainder is unknown. This sample has roughly 140,000 clones in its table, and roughly 86% of those were observed once. Of the sample, approximately 2.5% is held by the ten largest clones. The sequencing sample was made of peripheral blood. The receptor set was obtained from a human donor in a cohort sampled during active COVID-19.

This clone came up a few times. This chain connects TRBV5-1 to TRBJ1-5, with TRBD1 matching 8 bases. The length of the CDR3 is 13 residues. Germline CDR1 SGHRS, CDR2 YFSETQ. After removal of 4 bases from V and 7 bases from J, the junction contained 4 bases not matched to a gene. The CDR3 nucleotides read TGCGCCAGCAGCATCGGACAGGGCCAGCCCCAGCATTTT. It codes for CASSIGQGQPQHF. The complete variable domain, with remaining parts taken from reference TRBV5-1 and TRBJ1-5, reads KAGVTQTPRYLIKTRGQQVTLSCSPISGHRSVSWYQQTPGQGLQFLFEYFSETQRNKGNFPGRFSGRQFSNSRSEMNVSTLELGDSALYLCASSIGQGQPQHFGDGTRLSIL.

The genes are TRBV28 and TRBJ2-2, with TRBD2 matching over 13 bases. The CDR3 runs to 15 residues. The V and J ends lost 6 bases and 8 bases, in that order; junction bases with no gene match: 6. Per the germline V gene, CDR1 is MDHEN and CDR2 is SYDVKM. CDR3 sequence: CASSVGLAGAGELFF. The CDR3 nucleotides are TGTGCCAGCAGCGTAGGACTAGCGGGGGCAGGGGAGCTGTTTTTT.

The V gene is TRBV30, the J gene TRBJ2-7, with 9 bases that match TRBD2. The CDR3 contains 13 residues. Trimming cost V 5 bases and J 7 bases; bases outside gene matches: 9. CDR1 is GTSNPN and CDR2 is SVGIG in the germline V gene (reference sequence). The CDR3 here is CAWRTSASREQYF. DNA of the CDR3: TGTGCCTGGCGGACTAGCGCAAGTAGGGAGCAGTACTTC. The full variable domain, completed using reference TRBV30 and TRBJ2-7, is SQTIHQWPATLVQPVGSPLSLECTVEGTSNPNLYWYRQAAGRGLQLLFYSVGIGQISSEVPQNLSASRPQDRQFILSSKKLLLSDSGFYLCAWRTSASREQYFGPGTRLTVT.

V is TRBV5-1 and J is TRBJ2-2, with 13 bases fitting TRBD2. The CDR3 totals 17 residues. From germline, CDR1 is SGHRS and CDR2 YFSETQ. With V trimmed by 4 bases and J by 4 bases, 7 bases remained unmatched. The CDR3 region is CASSRGLAGSPTGELFF. Here the CDR3 DNA reads TGCGCCAGCAGCCGGGGACTAGCGGGATCACCCACCGGGGAGCTGTTTTTT.

On this clone itself: A junction boundary mismatches the germline segment, possibly from a read error. The chain joins TRBV2 to TRBJ2-3, with 10 bases identical to TRBD2. The length of the CDR3 is 12 residues. Germline-derived CDR1 and CDR2 are SNHLY and FYNNEI. The CDR3 DNA sequence: TGTGCCAGCAGTGCTAGCGGGAGAGACAAGTTCTTT. Encoded protein: CASSASGRDKFF.